The following is a T cell receptor beta chain sequence with its context. As yet, its antigen is unknown. TCRdb recomputed calls from the 5' RACE reads with MiXCR, one row per CDR3 protein. The data contain some 120,000 distinct CDR3 sequences, 12% of them singletons. This sample was included in a study of spatial heterogeneity in lung cancer. Notes on the study in general: Blood showed ubiquitous tumor TCRs more often at resection than at routine follow-up.

Described time point: blood at routine non-recurrence follow-up after resection. Unsorted whole RNA of tumor, nontumor lung or frozen PBMC was sequenced. The length of the CDR3 is 15 residues. CDR1 and CDR2 from the germline V gene are MDHEN and SYDVKM. With 6 bases removed from V and 6 bases from J, the gap between germline ends came to 21 bases. The J gene is TRBJ2-7, the V gene TRBV28; D is possibly TRBD1 or TRBD2 (6 bases each). This sequence originates from a male donor with early-stage non-small cell lung cancer. The specimen comprised PBMCs, sampled at follow-up. This CDR3 is CASSQHSGGRGEQYF. The CDR3 nucleotides read TGTGCCAGCAGCCAACACTCCGGGGGCCGAGGCGAGCAGTACTTC.